This section outlines one TCR beta chain sequence together with its context. Libraries were prepared by immunoSEQ multiplex PCR; TCRdb keeps only in-frame clonotypes and omits some of them. This table holds tens of thousands of clones, approximately 80% found once. As to treatment: randomized to nivolumab then ipilimumab (arm A) or the reverse (arm B). DNA-damaging chemotherapy had not been given to any patient beforehand. PBMC sorting kept live CD3+CD8+ cells without CD19 or CD56. The source of the sample is a study of sequential checkpoint blockade in melanoma. Across the whole study: Patients were randomized 1:1 to nivolumab-then-ipilimumab or ipilimumab-then-nivolumab first-line. Both treatment sequences were followed by maintenance nivolumab.

The CDR3 extends over 14 amino acids. CDR1 and CDR2 (germline): SGHVS, FQNEAQ. V gave up 5 bases and J gave up 2 bases, with 13 bases separating them. The input for sequencing was CD8+ T cells sorted from blood (inferred from file names), taken from a patient given nivolumab and ipilimumab in sequence. This rearrangement joins TRBV7-8 to TRBJ2-7; D is ambiguous. This receptor was taken from a human donor with melanoma. The CDR3: CASSPQPQAYEQYF. As DNA, the CDR3 is TGTGCCAGCAGCCCACAGCCACAAGCCTACGAGCAGTACTTC. Complete variable domain (other parts from reference TRBV7-8 and TRBJ2-7): GAGVSQSPRYKVAKRGQDVALRCDPISGHVSLFWYQQALGQGPEFLTYFQNEAQLDKSGLPSDRFFAERPEGSVSTLKIQRTQQEDSAVYLCASSPQPQAYEQYFGPGTRLTVT.